This T cell receptor beta chain derives from a study of beta chain features in type 1 diabetes. The study's findings and limits: Moderate but significant shortening of TCRB CDR3s was recorded in all four CD4+ subsets from Type 1 diabetes patients.

As to this clone: Antigen: not known.

The authors reverse transcribed all of the isolated RNA, so sequencing captured expressed TCRB transcripts. The protocol was immunoSEQ multiplex PCR, while the TCRdb copy is restricted to in-frame clones and leaves out a portion. Here the sample spans some 150,000 clones, roughly 10% being singletons. One heparinised blood draw averaging about 110 mL was given by each donor. The V gene end was trimmed by 5 bases and the J gene end by 4 bases; junction bases not matched to a gene: 9. CDR3 length: 15 residues. The germline V gene encodes CDR1 MDHEN and CDR2 SYDVKM. This sequence joins TRBV28 and TRBJ2-7, with 9 bases matching TRBD1. Source material: central memory CD4+ T cells from blood. The origin of this receptor is a woman aged 30 to 39 with type 1 diabetes. The CDR3 loop reads CASSQPDRGKYEQYF. The CDR3 DNA reads as TGTGCCAGCAGTCAACCCGACAGGGGGAAGTACGAGCAGTACTTC.